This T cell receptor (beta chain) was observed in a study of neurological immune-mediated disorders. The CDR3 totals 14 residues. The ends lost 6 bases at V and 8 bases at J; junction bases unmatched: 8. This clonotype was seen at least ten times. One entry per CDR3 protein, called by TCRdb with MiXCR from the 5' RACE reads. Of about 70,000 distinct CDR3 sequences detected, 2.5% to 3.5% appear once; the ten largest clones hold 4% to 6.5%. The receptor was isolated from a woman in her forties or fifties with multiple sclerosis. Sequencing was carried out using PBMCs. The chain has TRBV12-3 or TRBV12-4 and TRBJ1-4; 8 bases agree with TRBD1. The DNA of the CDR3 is TGTGCCAGCAGACCCGGACAGGGATCCGAAAAACTGTTTTTT. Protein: CASRPGQGSEKLFF.